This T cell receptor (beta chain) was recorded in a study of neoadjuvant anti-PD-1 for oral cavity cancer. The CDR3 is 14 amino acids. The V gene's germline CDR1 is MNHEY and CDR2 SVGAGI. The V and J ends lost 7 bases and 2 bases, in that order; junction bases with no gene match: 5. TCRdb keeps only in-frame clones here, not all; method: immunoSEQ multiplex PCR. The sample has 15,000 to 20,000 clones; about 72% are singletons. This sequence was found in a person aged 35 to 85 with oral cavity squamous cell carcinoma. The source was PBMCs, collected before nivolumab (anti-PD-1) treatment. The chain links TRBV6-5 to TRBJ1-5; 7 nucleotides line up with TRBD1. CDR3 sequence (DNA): TGTGCCAGCACCGACAGGGTGGGCAATCAGCCCCAGCATTTT. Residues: CASTDRVGNQPQHF.